The present T cell receptor (beta chain) was sequenced within a study of T cells after somatic rescue of genetic block. Assay: immunoSEQ multiplex PCR; the TCRdb copy retains only in-frame clones and omits some. The table shows 110,000 or so clones, with around 90% occurring only once. There are 17 residues in the CDR3. The junction had 9 bases not matched to a gene; V was cut back by 5 bases and J by 1 base. Germline loops: CDR1 MNHEY, CDR2 SMNVEV (reference sequence). The source of this sequence is a woman under 30. Sequencing was performed on peripheral blood mononuclear cells (PBMCs). The chain links TRBV27 to TRBJ1-5; 9 nucleotides match TRBD1. CDR3 amino acids: CASSHRTGERSNQPQHF. CDR3 DNA sequence: TGTGCCAGCAGTCACAGGACAGGGGAGAGAAGCAATCAGCCCCAGCATTTT.